These 4 T cell receptor beta chains share one sample of origin, sequenced in a study of T cells after posttransplantation cyclophosphamide. The table came from immunoSEQ multiplex PCR; TCRdb's copy has only in-frame clones and leaves some out. Observed in the sample are fewer than 40,000 clones, none of them singletons. Sequencing was done on a sample of PBMCs. The receptors come from a woman in her fifties or sixties in good health and a related stem cell transplant donor.

At least ten counts were recorded for this clone. V gene TRBV5-4 combines with J gene TRBJ2-1, with 12 bases lining up with TRBD2. The CDR3 is made up of 15 amino acids. Unmatched junction bases numbered 6, after V lost 4 bases and J lost 7 bases. Per the germline V gene, CDR1 is SGHNT and CDR2 is YYREEE (reference sequence). CDR3: CASSQRLAGENEQFF. CDR3 coding DNA: TGTGCCAGCAGCCAGAGACTAGCGGGGGAGAATGAGCAGTTCTTC.

Many counts were recorded for this clone. The chain carries TRBV5-1 and TRBJ2-3, with D perhaps matching TRBD2 (5 bases). The length of the CDR3 is 14 residues. V was cut by 0 bases and J by 3 bases, with 8 bases left in between. Germline V gives CDR1 SGHRS, CDR2 YFSETQ. CDR3 protein: CASSLAGGTDTQYF. The CDR3 coding sequence is TGCGCCAGCAGCTTGGCCGGCGGGACAGATACGCAGTATTTT.

This clone was recorded many times. The J gene is TRBJ2-1, the V gene TRBV11-3; the match to TRBD2 covers 8 bases. With V trimmed by 6 bases and J by 7 bases, 11 bases remained unmatched. The germline V gene has CDR1 SGHNT and CDR2 YENEEA. This CDR3 is 15 amino acids long. The CDR3 DNA reads TGTGCCAGCAGGGCGGGGGGCGCCGAAGGAAATGAGCAGTTCTTC. Encoded protein: CASRAGGAEGNEQFF.

This clone came up many times. The V call is TRBV7-9, the J call TRBJ2-7; 15 nucleotides line up with TRBD2. V gave up 7 bases and J gave up 6 bases; unmatched junction bases: 7. Germline-derived CDR1 and CDR2 are SEHNR and FQNEAQ (reference sequence). CDR3 length: 15 amino acids. The CDR3 DNA reads TGTGCCAGCACCGCCCGGACTAGCGGGGGGGTCGAGCAGTACTTC. This codes for CASTARTSGGVEQYF.